Here is one T cell receptor beta chain with its context. Antigen unknown. These data belong to a study of cytomegalovirus exposure and HLA in healthy donors. Study-wide results and limits: An analysis that came later showed most CMV-associated TCR beta chains appearing HLA-restricted. Association with HLA alleles at 0.05 false discovery rate was found for roughly 17,000 TCR beta sequences in a later analysis. Cytomegalovirus-associated status was assigned to 150 to 200 TCR beta chains.

The PCR made use of 60 Vbeta and 13 Jbeta primers. Using immunoSEQ multiplex PCR, the repertoire was profiled, and TCRdb retains in-frame clones only, with some absent. The table includes about 57,000 clones, 75% to 85% detected once. V gave up 4 bases and J gave up 4 bases, with 11 bases separating them. CDR3 length: 13 amino acids. CDR1 and CDR2 (germline): SGHDT, YYEEEE. The receptor comes from a male donor in good health and CMV-seronegative. The sequenced sample was PBMCs. This chain uses TRBV5-6 with TRBJ1-2; D remains ambiguous. The CDR3 coding sequence is TGTGCCAGCAGCGTACGTGAGGCCTATGGCTACACCTTC. This gives the protein CASSVREAYGYTF.